This entry describes one T cell receptor beta chain. Its specificity is unknown. Assay: immunoSEQ multiplex PCR; the TCRdb copy retains only in-frame clones and omits some. The sample has 20,000 to 25,000 clones; about four fifths are singletons. These data originate in a study of neoadjuvant nivolumab and ipilimumab in lung cancer. Study-wide background: Patients got nivolumab 3 mg/kg on days 1, 15 and 29; combination added ipilimumab 1 mg/kg day 1.

General study points: Compared with tumor-adjacent uninvolved lung, resected tumors showed greater richness and clonality.

Germline CDR1 is SEHNR and CDR2 is FQNEAQ (reference sequence). The V segment lost 6 bases and the J segment 6 bases; nucleotides outside the gene matches: 15. CDR3 length equals 17 residues. The receptor's source is an adult with non-small cell lung cancer. The V and J genes are TRBV7-9 and TRBJ2-1, with TRBD2 identical over 9 bases. The sample in question was peripheral blood, obtained before neoadjuvant nivolumab, alone or with ipilimumab. CDR3: CASSRAGSGRSVNEQFF. For the CDR3, the DNA is TGTGCCAGCAGTCGCGCGGGAAGCGGGAGGAGTGTCAATGAGCAGTTCTTC.